The 21 T cell receptor beta chains reported below all come from one sample, sequenced in a study of cytomegalovirus exposure and HLA in healthy donors. The PCR employed 60 Vbeta primers together with 13 Jbeta primers. Some clones are missing from TCRdb's copy, which holds only in-frame ones; the method was immunoSEQ multiplex PCR. In the table there are around 98,000 clones, around 68% of which are singletons. Sequencing input: PBMCs. Receptors were obtained from a man in his fifties in good health and CMV-seronegative.

This chain uses TRBV15 with TRBJ1-3; the D gene is possibly TRBD1 (5 bases). Germline loops: CDR1 LNHNV, CDR2 YYDKDF (reference sequence). The CDR3 totals 15 residues. V was pared by 0 bases and J by 3 bases, with 9 bases between. CDR3 sequence reads: CATSRDRAYGNTIYF. CDR3 sequence (DNA): TGTGCCACCAGCAGAGACAGGGCCTATGGAAACACCATATATTTT.

The V and J genes are TRBV19 and TRBJ2-5; a weak D match, TRBD2 (6 bases). The J call may be faulty, since TRBJ2-7 better matches the DNA end. Germline V lookup: CDR1 LNHDA, CDR2 SQIVND (reference sequence). The CDR3 is 14 amino acids. Here the CDR3 reads CASSIGTPSYEQYF. CDR3 coding DNA: TGTGCCAGTAGTATTGGGACTCCCAGCTACGAGCAGTACTTC.

This chain uses TRBV4-3 with TRBJ2-2; D unresolved. Trimming took off 1 base at V and 1 base at J, with 7 bases between the two ends. CDR1 LGHNA and CDR2 YSLEER come from the germline V gene. This CDR3 is built from 15 residues. CDR3 in amino acids: CASSQAPVNTGELFF. CDR3 in DNA: TGCGCCAGCAGCCAAGCCCCGGTGAACACCGGGGAGCTGTTTTTT.

This chain links TRBV6-5 with TRBJ1-4; 10 nucleotides match TRBD1. The CDR3 loop spans 15 amino acids. CDR1 MNHEY and CDR2 SVGAGI come from the germline V gene. V gave up 5 bases and J gave up 4 bases; unmatched junction bases: 4. The CDR3 sequence: CASSATGGVNEKLFF. The CDR3 DNA sequence: TGTGCCAGCAGTGCGACAGGGGGCGTTAATGAAAAACTGTTTTTT.

This clone has a single count. The chain uses TRBV15 and TRBJ1-4; 8 bases align to TRBD1. Germline V lookup: CDR1 LNHNV, CDR2 YYDKDF (reference sequence). The CDR3 consists of 15 residues. With 4 bases clipped from V and 8 bases from J, the junction kept 9 bases outside the gene matches. Here the CDR3 reads CATSTGQGAGEKLFF. In nucleotides, the CDR3 is TGTGCCACCAGCACTGGACAGGGTGCGGGGGAAAAACTGTTTTTT.

This sequence joins TRBV18 and TRBJ2-1, with TRBD1 matching over 9 bases. The V and J ends lost 4 bases and 6 bases, in that order; junction bases with no gene match: 7. The CDR3 is 15 residues long. Germline-derived CDR1 and CDR2 are KGHSH and LQKENI. CDR3 nucleotide sequence: TGTGCCAGCTCACGTGGGACAGGGAATGTCAATGAGCAGTTCTTC. This codes for CASSRGTGNVNEQFF.

The chain couples TRBV15 to TRBJ1-3; D uncertain. V was pared by 0 bases and J by 2 bases, with 11 bases between. Germline-derived CDR1 and CDR2 are LNHNV and YYDKDF (reference sequence). CDR3 length equals 16 residues. As DNA, the CDR3 is TGTGCCACCAGCAGAGAGGTAGGAGGAACTGGAAACACCATATATTTT. It codes for CATSREVGGTGNTIYF.

CDR3 sequence reads: CAWSLGQGLYEQYF. The CDR3 DNA sequence: TGTGCCTGGAGTTTGGGACAGGGTCTTTACGAGCAGTACTTC. The J gene is TRBJ2-7, the V gene TRBV30, with 9 nucleotides matching TRBD1. Germline loops: CDR1 GTSNPN, CDR2 SVGIG (reference sequence). The length of the CDR3 is 14 residues. V trimming: 2 bases; J trimming: 4 bases; junction bases outside the gene matches: 6.

This sequence joins TRBV6-5 and TRBJ2-7; 10 nucleotides match TRBD1. Trimming cost V 8 bases and J 6 bases; bases outside gene matches: 7. The CDR3 length is 13 residues. The germline V gene has CDR1 MNHEY and CDR2 SVGAGI. The CDR3 loop reads CASGRTGGREQYF. CDR3 in DNA: TGTGCCAGCGGGCGGACAGGGGGTCGCGAGCAGTACTTC.

This clone was found a few times. V and J are TRBV27 and TRBJ2-1; 16 nucleotides agree with TRBD2. J was trimmed by 3 bases and V by 8 bases; bases with no gene match: 7. Germline-derived CDR1 and CDR2 are MNHEY and SMNVEV (reference sequence). The CDR3 runs 17 residues. The chain's CDR3 is CASLSGTSGRDYNEQFF. The CDR3 nucleotides read TGTGCCAGCCTGAGTGGGACTAGCGGGAGGGACTACAATGAGCAGTTCTTC.

Note on this clone: One end of the junction varies from germline; a read error may be responsible. The V call is TRBV7-9, the J call TRBJ1-1; 11 positions agree with TRBD1. Germline assignment: CDR1 SEHNR and CDR2 FQNEAQ (reference sequence). The CDR3 has 17 amino acids. DNA of the CDR3: TGTTCCAGCAGCAGCCGGGACAGGGGGACCCTGAACACTGAAGCTTTCTTT. It codes for CSSSSRDRGTLNTEAFF.

This chain uses TRBV27 with TRBJ2-5, with D unclear. This CDR3 has 10 residues. The germline gives CDR1 MNHEY, CDR2 SMNVEV (reference sequence). V shed 8 bases and J shed 11 bases, with 12 bases lying between them. CDR3 nucleotides: TGTGCCAGCGGGCGACCCGTGCAGTACTTC. Translated: CASGRPVQYF.

The CDR3 is CASSFNSGATGELFF. The CDR3 bases are TGTGCCAGCAGTTTTAATAGCGGGGCGACCGGGGAGCTGTTTTTT. This chain connects TRBV6-5 to TRBJ2-2, with TRBD2 matching over 8 bases. With V trimmed by 4 bases and J by 5 bases, 6 bases remained unmatched. Germline CDR1 reads MNHEY; CDR2 reads SVGAGI. The length of the CDR3 is 15 residues.

The chain uses TRBV28 and TRBJ2-5; 9 bases line up with TRBD2. The CDR3 is 15 residues long. Germline trimming cut 5 bases from V and 3 bases from J; bases unmatched to any gene: 7. Per the germline V gene, CDR1 is MDHEN and CDR2 is SYDVKM. The CDR3 is CASSPLTSGKETQYF. For the CDR3, the DNA is TGTGCCAGCAGTCCTTTGACTAGCGGAAAAGAGACCCAGTACTTC.

The chain employs TRBV19 and TRBJ2-7; the D gene is possibly TRBD1 (5 bases). This CDR3 is built from 16 residues. V was pared by 3 bases and J by 1 base, with 16 bases between. Germline assignment: CDR1 LNHDA and CDR2 SQIVND (reference sequence). CDR3 amino acids: CASSISGRPESYEQYF. CDR3 bases: TGTGCCAGTAGTATCTCAGGGCGGCCGGAATCCTACGAGCAGTACTTC. The entire variable domain, with the rest obtained from reference TRBV19 and TRBJ2-7, is as follows: DGGITQSPKYLFRKEGQNVTLSCEQNLNHDAMYWYRQDPGQGLRLIYYSQIVNDFQKGDIAEGYSVSREKKESFPLTVTSAQKNPTAFYLCASSISGRPESYEQYFGPGTRLTVT.

The rearrangement joins TRBV28 to TRBJ1-1, with D maybe TRBD1 (6 bases). V was shortened by 6 bases and J by 0 bases, with 11 bases between the two germline ends. Germline CDR1 MDHEN, CDR2 SYDVKM. The CDR3 contains 14 residues. CDR3 amino acids: CASRLTGMNTEAFF. As DNA, the CDR3 is TGTGCCAGCAGGCTGACAGGAATGAACACTGAAGCTTTCTTT.

The chain links TRBV5-1 to TRBJ1-1, with a tentative D call TRBD1 (5 bases). The CDR3 totals 14 residues. Trimming shortened V by 4 bases and J by 0 bases, and 10 bases separated the two germline ends. In germline, CDR1 is SGHRS, CDR2 YFSETQ. The CDR3 bases are TGCGCCAGCAGCGCTGACAGAATGAACACTGAAGCTTTCTTT. Residues: CASSADRMNTEAFF.

This clone occurred once. CDR3 protein: CAWSVQSNQPQHF. The DNA for the CDR3 is TGTGCCTGGAGTGTACAGAGCAATCAGCCCCAGCATTTT. The chain is built from TRBV30 and TRBJ1-5, with unresolved D. From germline, CDR1 is GTSNPN and CDR2 SVGIG (reference sequence). CDR3 length equals 13 residues. Between the trimmed V and J ends, which lost 0 bases and 1 base, there was a span of 4 bases. The whole variable domain, filled in from reference TRBV30 and TRBJ1-5, reads SQTIHQWPATLVQPVGSPLSLECTVEGTSNPNLYWYRQAAGRGLQLLFYSVGIGQISSEVPQNLSASRPQDRQFILSSKKLLLSDSGFYLCAWSVQSNQPQHFGDGTRLSIL.

This rearrangement joins TRBV5-1 to TRBJ2-7; TRBD2 might be the D (6 bases). Germline loops: CDR1 SGHRS, CDR2 YFSETQ. The CDR3 has 14 residues. V was shortened by 1 base and J by 4 bases, with 12 bases between the two germline ends. Written as DNA, the CDR3 is TGCGCCAGCAGCTTGACTAGCCTCGGATACGAGCAGTACTTC. Amino acids: CASSLTSLGYEQYF.

This chain connects TRBV28 to TRBJ2-7; the match to TRBD1 covers 7 bases. This CDR3 comprises 16 residues. The J segment lost 0 bases and the V segment lost 1 base, leaving 6 bases of the junction unmatched. CDR1 is MDHEN, CDR2 SYDVKM, per germline. CDR3: CASSLSRDSLSYEQYF. The CDR3 nucleotides are TGTGCCAGCAGTTTATCACGGGACAGCCTCTCCTACGAGCAGTACTTC.

This chain links TRBV10-3 with TRBJ2-5; TRBD1 matches at 7 bases. Trimming cost V 0 bases and J 5 bases; bases outside gene matches: 6. Germline CDR1 and CDR2: ENHRY and SYGVKD. CDR3 length: 15 residues. This CDR3 is CAISESEGAAETQYF. In DNA, the CDR3 is TGTGCCATCAGTGAGTCTGAGGGGGCGGCGGAGACCCAGTACTTC.